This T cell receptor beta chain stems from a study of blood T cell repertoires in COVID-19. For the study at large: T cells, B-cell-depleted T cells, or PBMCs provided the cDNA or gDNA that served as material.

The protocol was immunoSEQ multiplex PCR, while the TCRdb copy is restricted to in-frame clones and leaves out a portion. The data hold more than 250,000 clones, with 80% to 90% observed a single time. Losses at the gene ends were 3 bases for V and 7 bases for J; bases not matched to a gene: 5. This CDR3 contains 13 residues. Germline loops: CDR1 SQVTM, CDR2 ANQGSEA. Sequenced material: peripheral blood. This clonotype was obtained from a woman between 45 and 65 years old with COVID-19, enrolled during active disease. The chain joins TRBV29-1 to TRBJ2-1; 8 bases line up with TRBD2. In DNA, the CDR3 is TGCAGCGTTGATTGGGCTAGCGGGAATGAGCAGTTCTTC. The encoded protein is CSVDWASGNEQFF.